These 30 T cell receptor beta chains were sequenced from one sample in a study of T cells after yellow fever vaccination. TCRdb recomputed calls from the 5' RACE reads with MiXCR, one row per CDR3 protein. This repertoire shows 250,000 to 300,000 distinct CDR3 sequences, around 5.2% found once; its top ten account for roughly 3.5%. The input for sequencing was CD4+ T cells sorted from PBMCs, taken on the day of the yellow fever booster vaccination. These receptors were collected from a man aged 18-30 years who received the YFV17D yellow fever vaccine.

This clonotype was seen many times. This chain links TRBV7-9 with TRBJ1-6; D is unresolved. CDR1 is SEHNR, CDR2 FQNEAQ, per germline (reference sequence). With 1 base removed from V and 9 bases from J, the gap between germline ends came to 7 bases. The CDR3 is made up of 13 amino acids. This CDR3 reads CASSLESSSPLHF. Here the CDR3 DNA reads TGTGCCAGCAGCTTAGAATCTTCTTCACCCCTCCACTTT.

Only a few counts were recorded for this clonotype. Written as DNA, the CDR3 is TGCGCCAGCAGTGAAGGTGGGACTAGGCAGAAACAGTACTTC. Translated: CASSEGGTRQKQYF. This chain uses TRBV10-1 with TRBJ2-5; 8 positions match TRBD2. Germline-derived CDR1 and CDR2 are WNHNN and SYGVQD (reference sequence). The V segment lost 3 bases and the J segment 11 bases; nucleotides outside the gene matches: 11. The CDR3 sequence is 14 residues long.

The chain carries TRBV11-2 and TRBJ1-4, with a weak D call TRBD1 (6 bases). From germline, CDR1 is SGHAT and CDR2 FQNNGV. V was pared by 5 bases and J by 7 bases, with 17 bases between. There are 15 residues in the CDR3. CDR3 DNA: TGTGCCAGCAGCCCAAGGGGGGGGATTTCTGAAAAACTGTTTTTT. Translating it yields CASSPRGGISEKLFF.

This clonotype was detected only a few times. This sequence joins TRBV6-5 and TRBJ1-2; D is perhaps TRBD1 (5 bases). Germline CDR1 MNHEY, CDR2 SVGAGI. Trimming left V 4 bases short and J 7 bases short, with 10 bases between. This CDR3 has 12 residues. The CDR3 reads CASSSQGFGYTF. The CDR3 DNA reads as TGTGCCAGCAGTTCCCAGGGTTTTGGCTACACCTTC.

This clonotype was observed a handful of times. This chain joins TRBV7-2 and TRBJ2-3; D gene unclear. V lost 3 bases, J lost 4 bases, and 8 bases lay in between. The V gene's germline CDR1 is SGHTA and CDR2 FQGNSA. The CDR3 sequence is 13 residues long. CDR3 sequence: CASSLLRADTQYF. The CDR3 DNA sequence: TGTGCCAGCAGCTTGCTAAGGGCAGATACGCAGTATTTT.

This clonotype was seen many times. The CDR3 DNA reads as TGTGCCAGCACCCAGGGTTACCAAGAGACCCAGTACTTC. Its translation is CASTQGYQETQYF. V is TRBV7-2 and J is TRBJ2-5; D perhaps matches TRBD1 (5 bases). CDR1 SGHTA and CDR2 FQGNSA come from the germline V gene. Deletions cut 7 bases from V and 0 bases from J, with 9 bases between. This CDR3 is 13 amino acids long. Together with reference TRBV7-2 and TRBJ2-5, the CDR3 gives the full variable domain: GAGVSQSPSNKVTEKGKDVELRCDPISGHTALYWYRQSLGQGLEFLIYFQGNSAPDKSGLPSDRFSAERTGGSVSTLTIQRTQQEDSAVYLCASTQGYQETQYFGPGTRLLVL.

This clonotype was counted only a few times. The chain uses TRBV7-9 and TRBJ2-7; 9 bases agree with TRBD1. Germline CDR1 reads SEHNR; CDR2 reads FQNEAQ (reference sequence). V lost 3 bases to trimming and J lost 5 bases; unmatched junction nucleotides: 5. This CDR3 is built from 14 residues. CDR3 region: CASSFDRGVDEQYV. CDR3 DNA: TGTGCCAGCAGCTTTGACAGGGGGGTCGACGAGCAGTACGTC.

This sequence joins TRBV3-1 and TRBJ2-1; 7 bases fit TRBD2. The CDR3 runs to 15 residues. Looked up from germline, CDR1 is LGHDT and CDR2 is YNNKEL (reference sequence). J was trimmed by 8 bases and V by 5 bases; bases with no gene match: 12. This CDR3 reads CASSYWEGLGHEQFF. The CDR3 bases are TGTGCCAGCAGCTACTGGGAAGGACTAGGCCATGAGCAGTTCTTC.

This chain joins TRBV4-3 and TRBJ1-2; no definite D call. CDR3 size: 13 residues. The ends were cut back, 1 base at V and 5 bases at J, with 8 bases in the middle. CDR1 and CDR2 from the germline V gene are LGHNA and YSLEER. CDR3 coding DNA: TGCGCCAGCAGCCAAGGTCTGGATTATGGCTACACCTTC. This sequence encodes CASSQGLDYGYTF.

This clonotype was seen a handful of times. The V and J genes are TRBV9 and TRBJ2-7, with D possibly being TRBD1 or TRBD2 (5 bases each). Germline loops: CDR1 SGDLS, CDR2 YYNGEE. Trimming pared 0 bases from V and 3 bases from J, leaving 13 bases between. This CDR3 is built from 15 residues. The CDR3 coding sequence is TGTGCCAGCAGCGTAGCCCCAAGGGGAGACTACGAGCAGTACTTC. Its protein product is CASSVAPRGDYEQYF.

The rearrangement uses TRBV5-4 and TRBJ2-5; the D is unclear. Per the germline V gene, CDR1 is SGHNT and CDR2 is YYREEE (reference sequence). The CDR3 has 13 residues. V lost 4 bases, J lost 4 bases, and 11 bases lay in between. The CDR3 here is CASSPRIGETQYF. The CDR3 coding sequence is TGTGCCAGCAGCCCGAGGATAGGAGAGACCCAGTACTTC.

The CDR3 DNA follows: TGTGCCAGCAGCTTGGGGGGGGATAGCACAGATACGCAGTATTTT. Amino acids: CASSLGGDSTDTQYF. The rearrangement uses TRBV5-4 and TRBJ2-3; tentative D call: TRBD2 (6 bases). Germline-derived CDR1 and CDR2 are SGHNT and YYREEE (reference sequence). Trimming left V 0 bases short and J 0 bases short, with 8 bases between. The CDR3 covers 15 residues.

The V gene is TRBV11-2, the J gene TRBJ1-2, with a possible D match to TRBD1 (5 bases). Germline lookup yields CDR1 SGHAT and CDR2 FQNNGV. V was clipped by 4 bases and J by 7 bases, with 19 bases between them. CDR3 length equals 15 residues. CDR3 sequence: CASSSPWSGHGGYTF. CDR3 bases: TGTGCCAGCAGCTCCCCCTGGTCGGGGCATGGTGGCTACACCTTC.

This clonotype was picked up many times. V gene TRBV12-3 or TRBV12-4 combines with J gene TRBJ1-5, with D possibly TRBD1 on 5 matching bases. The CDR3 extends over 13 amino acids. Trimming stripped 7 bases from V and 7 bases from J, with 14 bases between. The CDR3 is CASTWGEHQPQHF. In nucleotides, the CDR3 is TGTGCCAGCACCTGGGGGGAGCACCAGCCCCAGCATTTT.

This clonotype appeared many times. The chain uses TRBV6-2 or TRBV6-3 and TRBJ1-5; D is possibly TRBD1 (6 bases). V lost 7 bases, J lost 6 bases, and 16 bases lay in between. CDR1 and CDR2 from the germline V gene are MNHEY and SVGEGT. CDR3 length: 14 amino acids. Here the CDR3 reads CASKEAGASQPQHF. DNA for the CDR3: TGTGCCAGCAAGGAAGCAGGGGCTAGTCAGCCCCAGCATTTT.

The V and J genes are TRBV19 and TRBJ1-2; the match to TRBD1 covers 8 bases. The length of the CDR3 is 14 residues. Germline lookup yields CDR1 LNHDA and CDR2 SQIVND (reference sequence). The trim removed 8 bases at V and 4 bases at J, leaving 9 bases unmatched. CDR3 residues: CASQPRDRLYGYTF. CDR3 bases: TGTGCCAGTCAACCTCGGGACAGGCTCTATGGCTACACCTTC. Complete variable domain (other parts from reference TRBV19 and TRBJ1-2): DGGITQSPKYLFRKEGQNVTLSCEQNLNHDAMYWYRQDPGQGLRLIYYSQIVNDFQKGDIAEGYSVSREKKESFPLTVTSAQKNPTAFYLCASQPRDRLYGYTFGSGTRLTVV.

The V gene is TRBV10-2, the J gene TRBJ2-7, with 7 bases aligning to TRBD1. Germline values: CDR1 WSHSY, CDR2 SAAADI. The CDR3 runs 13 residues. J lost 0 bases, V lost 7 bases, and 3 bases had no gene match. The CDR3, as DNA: TGCGCCAGCATGACAGGGCACTCCTACGAGCAGTACTTC. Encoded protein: CASMTGHSYEQYF.

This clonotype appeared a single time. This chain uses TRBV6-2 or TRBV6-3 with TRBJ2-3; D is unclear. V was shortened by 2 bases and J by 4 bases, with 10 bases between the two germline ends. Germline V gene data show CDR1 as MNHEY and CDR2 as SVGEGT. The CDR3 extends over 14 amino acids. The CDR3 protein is CASSYRYGSDTQYF. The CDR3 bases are TGTGCCAGCAGTTACCGCTACGGTTCAGATACGCAGTATTTT.

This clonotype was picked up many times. The CDR3 loop is CSASDRQETQYF. In nucleotides, the CDR3 is TGCAGTGCCTCGGACAGACAAGAGACCCAGTACTTC. The V and J genes are TRBV20-1 and TRBJ2-5; tentative D call: TRBD1 (6 bases). Deletions cut 6 bases from V and 2 bases from J, with 10 bases between. The CDR3 has 12 amino acids. The germline V gene encodes CDR1 DFQATT and CDR2 SNEGSKA (reference sequence).

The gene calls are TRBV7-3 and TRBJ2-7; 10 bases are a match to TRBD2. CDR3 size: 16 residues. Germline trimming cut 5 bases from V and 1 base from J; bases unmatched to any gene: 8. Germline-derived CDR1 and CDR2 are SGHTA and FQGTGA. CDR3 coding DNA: TGTGCCAGCAGCCTCAGCGGGGGGGCAGCATCCTACGAGCAGTACTTC. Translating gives CASSLSGGAASYEQYF.

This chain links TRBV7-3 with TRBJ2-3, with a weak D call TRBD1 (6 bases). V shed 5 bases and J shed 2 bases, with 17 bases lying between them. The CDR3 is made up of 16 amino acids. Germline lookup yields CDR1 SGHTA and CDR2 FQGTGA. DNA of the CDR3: TGTGCCAGCAGCCTCGGAGGCAGGGGTGACACAGATACGCAGTATTTT. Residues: CASSLGGRGDTDTQYF.

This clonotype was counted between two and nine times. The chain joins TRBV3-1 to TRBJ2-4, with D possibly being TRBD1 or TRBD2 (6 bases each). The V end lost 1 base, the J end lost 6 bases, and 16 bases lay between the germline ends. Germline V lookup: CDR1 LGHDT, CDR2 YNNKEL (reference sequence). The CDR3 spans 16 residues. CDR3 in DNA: TGTGCCAGCAGCCAAGGATCCCGCCGGGGGCGAAACATTCAGTACTTC. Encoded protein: CASSQGSRRGRNIQYF.

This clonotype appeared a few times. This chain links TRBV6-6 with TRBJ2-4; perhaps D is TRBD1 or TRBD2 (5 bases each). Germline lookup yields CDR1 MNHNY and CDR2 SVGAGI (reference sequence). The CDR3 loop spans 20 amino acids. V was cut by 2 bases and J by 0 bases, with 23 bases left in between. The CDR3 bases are TGTGCCAGCAGTTACACCGACACGGGGCGGAGTCCGCTAGCCAAAAACATTCAGTACTTC. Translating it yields CASSYTDTGRSPLAKNIQYF.

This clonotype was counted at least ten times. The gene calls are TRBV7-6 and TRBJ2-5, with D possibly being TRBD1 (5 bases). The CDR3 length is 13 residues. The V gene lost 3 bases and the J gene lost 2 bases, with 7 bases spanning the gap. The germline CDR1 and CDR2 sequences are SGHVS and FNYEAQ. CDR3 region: CASSFRTQETQYF. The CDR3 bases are TGTGCCAGCAGCTTTAGGACACAAGAGACCCAGTACTTC.

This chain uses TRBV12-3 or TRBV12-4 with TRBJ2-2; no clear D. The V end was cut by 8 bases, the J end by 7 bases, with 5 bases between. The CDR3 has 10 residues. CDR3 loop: CASAVGELFF. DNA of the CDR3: TGTGCCAGCGCGGTCGGGGAGCTGTTTTTT.

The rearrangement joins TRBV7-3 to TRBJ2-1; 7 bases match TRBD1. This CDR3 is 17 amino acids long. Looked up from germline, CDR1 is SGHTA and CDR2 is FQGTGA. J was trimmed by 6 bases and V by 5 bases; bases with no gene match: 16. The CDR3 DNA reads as TGTGCCAGCAGCCTGAACTACGGGACAGTACCGGGCAATGAGCAGTTCTTC. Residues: CASSLNYGTVPGNEQFF.

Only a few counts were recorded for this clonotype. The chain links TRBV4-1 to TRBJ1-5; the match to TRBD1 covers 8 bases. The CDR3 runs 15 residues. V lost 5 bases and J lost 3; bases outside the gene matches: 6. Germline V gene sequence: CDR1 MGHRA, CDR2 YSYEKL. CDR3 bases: TGCGCCAGCAGCTACGGACAGGGATTCAATCAGCCCCAGCATTTT. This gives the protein CASSYGQGFNQPQHF.

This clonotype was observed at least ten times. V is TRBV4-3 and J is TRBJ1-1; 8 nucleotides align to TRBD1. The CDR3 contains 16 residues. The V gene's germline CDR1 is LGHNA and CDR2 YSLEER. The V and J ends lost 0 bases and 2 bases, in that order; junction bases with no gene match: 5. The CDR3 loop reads CASSQDPTGGNTEAFF. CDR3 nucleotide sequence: TGCGCCAGCAGCCAAGACCCTACAGGGGGTAACACTGAAGCTTTCTTT.

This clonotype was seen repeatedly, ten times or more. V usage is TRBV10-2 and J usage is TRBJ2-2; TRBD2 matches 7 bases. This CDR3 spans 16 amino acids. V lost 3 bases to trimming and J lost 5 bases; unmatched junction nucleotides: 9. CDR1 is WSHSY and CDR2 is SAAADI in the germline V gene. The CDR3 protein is CASSDPGAGDTGELFF. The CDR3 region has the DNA TGCGCCAGCAGTGATCCCGGGGCGGGGGATACCGGGGAGCTGTTTTTT.

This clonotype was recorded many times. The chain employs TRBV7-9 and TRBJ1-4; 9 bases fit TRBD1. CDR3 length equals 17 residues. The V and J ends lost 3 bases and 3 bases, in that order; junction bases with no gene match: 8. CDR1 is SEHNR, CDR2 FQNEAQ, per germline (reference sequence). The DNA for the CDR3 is TGTGCCAGCAGCTTCGGACAGGGGCGAGGGTCTAATGAAAAACTGTTTTTT. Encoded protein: CASSFGQGRGSNEKLFF.